These 6 T cell receptor beta chains share one sample of origin, sequenced in a study of blood T cell repertoires in COVID-19. This table comes from immunoSEQ multiplex PCR, and its TCRdb copy is limited to in-frame clones, with some not included. In the table there are about 220,000 clones, approximately 78% of which are singletons. Specimen: peripheral blood. All receptors derive from a woman in her 70s with COVID-19, enrolled during active disease.

V and J are TRBV7-2 and TRBJ1-4; TRBD1 agrees at 12 bases. Unmatched junction bases numbered 8, after V lost 1 base and J lost 8 bases. Germline assignment: CDR1 SGHTA and CDR2 FQGNSA. CDR3 length: 17 amino acids. CDR3 coding DNA: TGTGCCAGCAGCTTAGACTATTTGGGACAGGGGGCAGAAAAACTGTTTTTT. Translating gives CASSLDYLGQGAEKLFF. Drawing the rest from reference TRBV7-2 and TRBJ1-4, the complete variable domain is GAGVSQSPSNKVTEKGKDVELRCDPISGHTALYWYRQSLGQGLEFLIYFQGNSAPDKSGLPSDRFSAERTGGSVSTLTIQRTQQEDSAVYLCASSLDYLGQGAEKLFFGSGTQLSVL.

This clone was detected once. The V call is TRBV29-1, the J call TRBJ1-4, with TRBD1 matching 7 bases. This CDR3 is 12 amino acids long. Germline V gives CDR1 SQVTM, CDR2 ANQGSEA. V gave up 3 bases and J gave up 10 bases; unmatched junction bases: 5. The CDR3 here is CSVEDSGGKLFF. CDR3 nucleotides: TGCAGCGTTGAGGATTCAGGGGGAAAACTGTTTTTT.

The chain recombines TRBV6-1 with TRBJ2-1; TRBD2 is a possible D gene (6 bases). The CDR3 extends over 16 amino acids. The germline V gene has CDR1 MNHNS and CDR2 SASEGT. V lost 3 bases and J lost 5, with 17 bases in between. CDR3 residues: CASSDRVGGIHNEQFF. The DNA of the CDR3 is TGTGCCAGCAGTGACCGGGTGGGGGGTATCCACAATGAGCAGTTCTTC.

V and J are TRBV18 and TRBJ2-7; perhaps TRBD1 as D (6 bases). Germline lookup yields CDR1 KGHSH and CDR2 LQKENI. The CDR3 has 13 amino acids. V was pared by 2 bases and J by 3 bases, with 8 bases between. Written as DNA, the CDR3 is TGTGCCAGCTCACCAGGACAGTACTACGAGCAGTACTTC. This encodes CASSPGQYYEQYF. The full variable domain, in which reference TRBV18 and TRBJ2-7 provide the parts outside the CDR3, is NAGVMQNPRHLVRRRGQEARLRCSPMKGHSHVYWYRQLPEEGLKFMVYLQKENIIDESGMPKERFSAEFPKEGPSILRIQQVVRGDSAAYFCASSPGQYYEQYFGPGTRLTVT.

This clone has only a few counts. The J gene is TRBJ2-3, the V gene TRBV27; TRBD1 matches 7 bases. Germline V lookup: CDR1 MNHEY, CDR2 SMNVEV (reference sequence). The V segment lost 7 bases and the J segment 8 bases; nucleotides outside the gene matches: 12. The CDR3 contains 14 residues. The CDR3 here is CASNPTGRGVTQYF. As DNA, the CDR3 is TGTGCCAGCAATCCGACAGGGAGAGGAGTTACGCAGTATTTT.

The chain uses TRBV10-3 and TRBJ2-6; 10 bases match TRBD1. Trimming at V came to 5 bases and at J to 4 bases, leaving 8 bases not matched to a gene. The CDR3 sequence is 17 residues long. Germline CDR1 and CDR2: ENHRY and SYGVKD. The chain's CDR3 is CAISTGTGASGANVLTF. The CDR3 DNA reads TGTGCCATCAGTACCGGGACAGGGGCCTCCGGGGCCAACGTCCTGACTTTC.